This T cell receptor beta chain was obtained from a study of shared clonotypes between healthy human individuals. Sorted-subset replicate PCRs used roughly 180 ng DNA, some 33,000 T cell genomes. Assay: immunoSEQ multiplex PCR; the TCRdb copy retains only in-frame clones and omits some. The table lists around 700,000 clones, around 72% of them singletons. V lost 4 bases and J 5 bases, leaving 12 bases between the germline ends. CDR1 and CDR2 (germline): SGDLS, YYNGEE. The length of the CDR3 is 14 residues. This TCR came from a woman aged 30 to 39 in good health. The chain links TRBV9 to TRBJ1-4, with D hard to call. The sequenced sample was memory CD4+ T cells sorted from blood. Specified subset: CD45RA-negative fraction. The CDR3, as DNA: TGTGCCAGCAGCCCCGGGTATCGGAATGAAAAACTGTTTTTT. Translating it yields CASSPGYRNEKLFF.